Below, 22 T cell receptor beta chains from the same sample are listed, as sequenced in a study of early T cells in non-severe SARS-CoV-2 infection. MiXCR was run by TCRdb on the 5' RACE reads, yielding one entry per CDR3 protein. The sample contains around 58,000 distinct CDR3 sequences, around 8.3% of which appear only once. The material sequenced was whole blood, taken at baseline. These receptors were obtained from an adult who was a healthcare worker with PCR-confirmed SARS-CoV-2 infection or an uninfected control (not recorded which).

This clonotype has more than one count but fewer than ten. CDR3 in amino acids: CASSLVPRVAGNTIYF. The DNA for the CDR3 is TGTGCCAGCAGTTTAGTGCCAAGGGTCGCCGGAAACACCATATATTTT. The chain recombines TRBV12-3 or TRBV12-4 with TRBJ1-3; D remains ambiguous. V was cut by 1 base and J by 4 bases, with 14 bases left in between. This CDR3 is 16 amino acids long.

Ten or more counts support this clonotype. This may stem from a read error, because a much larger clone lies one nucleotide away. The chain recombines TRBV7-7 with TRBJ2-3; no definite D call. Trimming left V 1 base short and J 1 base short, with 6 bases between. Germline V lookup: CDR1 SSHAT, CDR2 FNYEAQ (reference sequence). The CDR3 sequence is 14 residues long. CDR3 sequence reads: CASSLGAGTDTQYF. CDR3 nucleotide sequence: TGTGCCAGCAGCTTAGGGGCGGGCACAGATACGCAGTATTTT.

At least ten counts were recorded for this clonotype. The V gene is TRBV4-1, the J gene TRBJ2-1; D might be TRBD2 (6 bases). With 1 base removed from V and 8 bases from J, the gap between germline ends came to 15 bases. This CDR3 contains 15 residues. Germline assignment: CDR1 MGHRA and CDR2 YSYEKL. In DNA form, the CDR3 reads TGCGCCAGCAGCCAAGCTCCGGGGGTCGGGGATGAGCAGTTCTTC. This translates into CASSQAPGVGDEQFF.

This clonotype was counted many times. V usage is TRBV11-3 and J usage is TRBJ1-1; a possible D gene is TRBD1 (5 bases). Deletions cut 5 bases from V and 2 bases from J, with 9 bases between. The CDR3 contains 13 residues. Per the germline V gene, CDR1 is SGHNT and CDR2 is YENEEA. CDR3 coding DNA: TGTGCCAGCAGCCAAGGGGCCAACACTGAAGCTTTCTTT. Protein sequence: CASSQGANTEAFF.

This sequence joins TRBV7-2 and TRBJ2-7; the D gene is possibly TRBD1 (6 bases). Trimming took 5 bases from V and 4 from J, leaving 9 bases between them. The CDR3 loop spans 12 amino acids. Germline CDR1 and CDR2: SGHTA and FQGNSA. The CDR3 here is CASSPGQYEQYF. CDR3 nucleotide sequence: TGTGCCAGCAGCCCAGGACAGTACGAGCAGTACTTC.

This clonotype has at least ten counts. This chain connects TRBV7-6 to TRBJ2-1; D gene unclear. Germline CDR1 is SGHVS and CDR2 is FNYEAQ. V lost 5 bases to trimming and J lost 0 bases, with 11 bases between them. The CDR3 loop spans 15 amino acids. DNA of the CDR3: TGTGCCAGCAGCCGCGAAGGGAACTCCTACAATGAGCAGTTCTTC. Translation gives CASSREGNSYNEQFF.

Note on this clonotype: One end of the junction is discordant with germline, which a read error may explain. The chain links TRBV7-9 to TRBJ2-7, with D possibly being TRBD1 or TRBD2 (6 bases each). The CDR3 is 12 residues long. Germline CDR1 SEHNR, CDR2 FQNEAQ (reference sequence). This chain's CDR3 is CAGSPRGEEQYF. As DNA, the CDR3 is TGTGCCGGCAGCCCAAGGGGGGAAGAGCAGTACTTC. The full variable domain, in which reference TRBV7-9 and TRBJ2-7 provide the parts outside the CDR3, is DTGVSQNPRHKITKRGQNVTFRCDPISEHNRLYWYRQTLGQGPEFLTYFQNEAQLEKSRLLSDRFSAERPKGSFSTLEIQRTEQGDSAMYLCAGSPRGEEQYFGPGTRLTVT.

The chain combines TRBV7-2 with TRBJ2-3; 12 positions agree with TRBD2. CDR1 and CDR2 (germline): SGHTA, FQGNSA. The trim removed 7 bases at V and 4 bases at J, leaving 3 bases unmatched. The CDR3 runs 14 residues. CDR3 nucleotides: TGTGCCAGCATTGGACTAGCGGGATCAGATACGCAGTATTTT. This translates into CASIGLAGSDTQYF. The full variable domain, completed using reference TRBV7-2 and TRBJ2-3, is GAGVSQSPSNKVTEKGKDVELRCDPISGHTALYWYRQSLGQGLEFLIYFQGNSAPDKSGLPSDRFSAERTGGSVSTLTIQRTQQEDSAVYLCASIGLAGSDTQYFGPGTRLTVL.

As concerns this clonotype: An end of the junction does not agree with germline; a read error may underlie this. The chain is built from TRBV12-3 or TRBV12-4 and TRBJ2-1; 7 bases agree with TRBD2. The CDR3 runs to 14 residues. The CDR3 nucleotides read TGCGCCAGCAGTCTCCGGGAGGAAGGGGATGAGCAGTTCTTC. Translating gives CASSLREEGDEQFF.

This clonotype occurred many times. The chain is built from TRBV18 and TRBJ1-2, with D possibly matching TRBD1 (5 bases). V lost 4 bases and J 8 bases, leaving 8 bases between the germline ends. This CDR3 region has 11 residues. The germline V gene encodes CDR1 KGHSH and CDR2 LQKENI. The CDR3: CASSQGYGYTF. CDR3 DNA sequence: TGTGCCAGCTCACAGGGGTACGGCTACACCTTC. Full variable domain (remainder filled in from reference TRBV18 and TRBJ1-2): NAGVMQNPRHLVRRRGQEARLRCSPMKGHSHVYWYRQLPEEGLKFMVYLQKENIIDESGMPKERFSAEFPKEGPSILRIQQVVRGDSAAYFCASSQGYGYTFGSGTRLTVV.

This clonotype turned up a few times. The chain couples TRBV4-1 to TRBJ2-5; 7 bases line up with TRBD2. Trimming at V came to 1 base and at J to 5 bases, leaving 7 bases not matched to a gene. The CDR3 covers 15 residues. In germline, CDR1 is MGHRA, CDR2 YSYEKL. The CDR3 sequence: CASSQGLAPGETQYF. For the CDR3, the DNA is TGCGCCAGCAGCCAAGGACTAGCTCCGGGGGAGACCCAGTACTTC.

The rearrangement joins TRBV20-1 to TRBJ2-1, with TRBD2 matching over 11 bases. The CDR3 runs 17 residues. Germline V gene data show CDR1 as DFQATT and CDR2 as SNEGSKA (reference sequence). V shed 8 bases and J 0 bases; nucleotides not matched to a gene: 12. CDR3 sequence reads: CSTRLAGSLSSYNEQFF. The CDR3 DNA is TGCAGTACCAGACTAGCGGGGTCGTTAAGCTCCTACAATGAGCAGTTCTTC.

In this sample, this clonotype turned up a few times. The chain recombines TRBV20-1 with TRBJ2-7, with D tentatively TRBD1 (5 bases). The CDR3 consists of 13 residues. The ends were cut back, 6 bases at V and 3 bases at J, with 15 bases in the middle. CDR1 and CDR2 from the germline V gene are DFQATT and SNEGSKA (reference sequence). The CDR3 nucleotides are TGCAGTGCCCAGCAGGGCTCAGTCTACGAGCAGTACTTC. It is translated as CSAQQGSVYEQYF.

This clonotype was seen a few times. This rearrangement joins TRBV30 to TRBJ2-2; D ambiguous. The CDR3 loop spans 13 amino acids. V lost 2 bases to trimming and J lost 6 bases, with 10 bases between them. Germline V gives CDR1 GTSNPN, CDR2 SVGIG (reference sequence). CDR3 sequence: CAWSMGIAGELFF. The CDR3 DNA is TGTGCCTGGAGTATGGGGATAGCCGGGGAGCTGTTTTTT.

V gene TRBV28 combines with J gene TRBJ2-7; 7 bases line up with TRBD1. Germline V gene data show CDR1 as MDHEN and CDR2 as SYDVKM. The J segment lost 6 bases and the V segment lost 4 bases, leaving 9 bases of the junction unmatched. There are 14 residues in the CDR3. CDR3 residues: CASSSPDRVGEQYF. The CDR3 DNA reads TGTGCCAGCAGTTCGCCCGACAGGGTGGGCGAGCAGTACTTC.

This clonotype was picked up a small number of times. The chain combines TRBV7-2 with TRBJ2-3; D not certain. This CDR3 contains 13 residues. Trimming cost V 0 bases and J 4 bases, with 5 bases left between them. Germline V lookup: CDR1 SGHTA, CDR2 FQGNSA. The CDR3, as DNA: TGTGCCAGCAGCTTAGCGGTCCCAGATACGCAGTATTTT. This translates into CASSLAVPDTQYF.

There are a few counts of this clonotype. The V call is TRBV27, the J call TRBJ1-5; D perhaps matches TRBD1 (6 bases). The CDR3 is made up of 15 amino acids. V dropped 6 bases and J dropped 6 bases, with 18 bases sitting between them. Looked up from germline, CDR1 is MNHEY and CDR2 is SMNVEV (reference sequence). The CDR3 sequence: CASSPGVQGGQPQHF. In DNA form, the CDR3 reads TGTGCCAGCAGCCCCGGTGTACAGGGCGGTCAGCCCCAGCATTTT.

As DNA, the CDR3 is TGTGCCAGCAGTGAAGCGCTTGCGGGCGGGGGAAGCCAGCCCCAGCATTTT. It is translated as CASSEALAGGGSQPQHF. The chain combines TRBV6-1 with TRBJ1-5; tentative D call: TRBD1 (5 bases). V dropped 0 bases and J dropped 7 bases, with 19 bases sitting between them. The CDR3 totals 17 residues. Germline V gives CDR1 MNHNS, CDR2 SASEGT.

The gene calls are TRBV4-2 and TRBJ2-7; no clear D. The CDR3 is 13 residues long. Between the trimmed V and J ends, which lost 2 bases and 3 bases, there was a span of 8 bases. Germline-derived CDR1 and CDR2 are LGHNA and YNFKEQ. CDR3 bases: TGTGCCAGCAGCCAATGGCGGAACTACGAGCAGTACTTC. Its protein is CASSQWRNYEQYF.

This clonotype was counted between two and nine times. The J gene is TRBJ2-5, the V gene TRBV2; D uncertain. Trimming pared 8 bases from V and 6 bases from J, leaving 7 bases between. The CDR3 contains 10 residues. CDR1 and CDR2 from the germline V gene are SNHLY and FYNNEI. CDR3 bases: TGTGCCAGCGGGATGAAGACCCAGTACTTC. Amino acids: CASGMKTQYF.

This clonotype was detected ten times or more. DNA of the CDR3: TGCGCCAGCAGCCCTCCGACAGGGTCCAGCGAGCAGTACTTC. Translated: CASSPPTGSSEQYF. The J gene is TRBJ2-7, the V gene TRBV5-1; 7 nucleotides match TRBD1. J gave up 6 bases and V 4 bases, and 10 bases lay outside the gene matches. This CDR3 contains 14 residues. Germline V gene sequence: CDR1 SGHRS, CDR2 YFSETQ.

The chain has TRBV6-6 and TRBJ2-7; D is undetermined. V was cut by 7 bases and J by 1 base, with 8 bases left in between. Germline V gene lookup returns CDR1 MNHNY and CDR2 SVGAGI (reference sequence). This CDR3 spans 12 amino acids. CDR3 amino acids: CASNGGSYEQYF. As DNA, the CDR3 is TGTGCCAGCAACGGTGGATCCTACGAGCAGTACTTC.